A selection of T cell receptor beta chains follows, all from one sample in a study of Ad26.COV2.S vaccination and SARS-CoV-2 variants. Using immunoSEQ multiplex PCR, the repertoire was profiled, and TCRdb retains in-frame clones only, with some absent. The sample lists approximately 480,000 clones, roughly 89% occurring once. The sequenced sample was peripheral blood, obtained in a trial of Ad26.COV2.S vaccine versus placebo. The receptor source for this set is a person aged 18 to 65 who received the Ad26.COV2.S COVID-19 vaccine or a placebo. Each CDR3 is given with its conserved first and last residue. Fields, in order: J gene, CDR3 length, D gene, V gene, CDR3 DNA, CDR3 protein. D genes are given only for firm matches.

TRBJ2-1 | 11 | - | TRBV10-3 | TGTGCCATCAGTGAGTCTAGTAGGATGTTCTTC | CAISESSRMFF
TRBJ2-7 | 14 | TRBD1 | TRBV28 | TGTGCCAGCAGTCAGACAGGGAAGAGGAACGAGCAGTACTTC | CASSQTGKRNEQYF
TRBJ2-3 | 17 | TRBD2 | TRBV19 | TGTGCCAGTAGTAAAATAGCTAGCGGGACTAGCACAGATACGCAGTATTTT | CASSKIASGTSTDTQYF
TRBJ2-7 | 14 | TRBD2 | TRBV5-1 | TGCGCCAGCAGCCCGAGCGGGAGCTCCTACGAGCAGTACTTC | CASSPSGSSYEQYF
TRBJ2-3 | 11 | - | TRBV29-1 | TGCAGCGTTGAGAGGGGGAGGTCGCAGTATTTT | CSVERGRSQYF
TRBJ2-2 | 14 | - | TRBV6-5 | TGTGCCAGCAGTCGCCGATCGGGGGCCGGGGAGCTGTTTTTT | CASSRRSGAGELFF
TRBJ1-3 | 13 | - | TRBV2 | TGTGCCAGCCGCGCAAACTCTGGAAACACCATATATTTT | CASRANSGNTIYF
TRBJ1-6 | 15 | TRBD1 | TRBV28 | TGTGCCAGCAGTGCCCGACAGGGGTGGAATTCACCCCTCCACTTT | CASSARQGWNSPLHF
TRBJ1-2 | 14 | - | TRBV6-6 | TGTGCCAGCAGCGACACCGGGGCTGGCTATGGCTACACCTTC | CASSDTGAGYGYTF
TRBJ1-4 | 13 | TRBD1 | TRBV4-2 | TGTGCCAGCAGCCTCGACAGGGCTGAAAAACTGTTTTTT | CASSLDRAEKLFF
TRBJ1-1 | 14 | - | TRBV2 | TGTGCCAGCAGTCAGGACTCACCTGGCACTGAAGCTTTCTTT | CASSQDSPGTEAFF